A single sample gave rise to the 26 T cell receptor beta chains below, sequenced in a study of identical twins. TCRdb independently ran MiXCR on the 5' RACE reads; one entry per CDR3 protein. Of 650,000 to 750,000 distinct CDR3 sequences in the sample, around 21% were seen once. This sample also belongs to another study, concerning T cells expressing NK-cell markers.

The sample consisted of PBMCs. These receptors originate from a woman between 18 and 29 years old in good health.

This clonotype was picked up many times. The V call is TRBV9, the J call TRBJ2-7; 10 nucleotides agree with TRBD1. CDR1 is SGDLS and CDR2 is YYNGEE in the germline V gene. CDR3 length: 14 amino acids. J gave up 7 bases and V 4 bases, and 8 bases lay outside the gene matches. The CDR3 reads CASSPRQGAWEQYF. CDR3 nucleotide sequence: TGTGCCAGCAGCCCACGACAGGGGGCTTGGGAGCAGTACTTC.

This clonotype turned up a few times. The chain carries TRBV6-5 and TRBJ2-5; D might be TRBD1 or TRBD2, each matching 6 bases. The CDR3 is made up of 15 amino acids. Trimming stripped 2 bases from V and 4 bases from J, with 14 bases between. Per the germline V gene, CDR1 is MNHEY and CDR2 is SVGAGI. CDR3 amino acids: CASSYRGGGRETQYF. The CDR3 nucleotides read TGTGCCAGCAGTTACCGAGGGGGAGGAAGAGAGACCCAGTACTTC.

This clonotype was recorded a few times. The rearrangement uses TRBV6-2 or TRBV6-3 and TRBJ2-7, with TRBD2 matching 8 bases. There are 13 residues in the CDR3. The germline gives CDR1 MNHEY, CDR2 SVGEGT. Trimming removed 7 bases from V and 2 bases from J; junction bases left unmatched: 4. This CDR3 reads CASNEREPYEQYF. The CDR3 coding sequence is TGTGCCAGCAATGAGCGGGAGCCCTACGAGCAGTACTTC.

This clonotype has a count of ten or more. This chain links TRBV12-3 or TRBV12-4 with TRBJ2-2; D is perhaps TRBD2 (6 bases). The V end lost 2 bases, the J end lost 7 bases, and 8 bases lay between the germline ends. This CDR3 region has 13 residues. CDR3 residues: CASSLRGSGELFF. CDR3 DNA: TGTGCCAGCAGTTTACGGGGGAGCGGGGAGCTGTTTTTT.

This clonotype turned up a few times. The chain carries TRBV28 and TRBJ2-5; 11 bases are shared with TRBD2. Looked up from germline, CDR1 is MDHEN and CDR2 is SYDVKM. The V and J ends lost 8 bases and 1 base, in that order; junction bases with no gene match: 6. The CDR3 is 15 residues long. The chain's CDR3 is CASSGLAESQETQYF. The CDR3 nucleotides are TGTGCCAGCTCGGGACTAGCGGAGTCCCAAGAGACCCAGTACTTC. The entire variable domain, with the rest obtained from reference TRBV28 and TRBJ2-5, is as follows: DVKVTQSSRYLVKRTGEKVFLECVQDMDHENMFWYRQDPGLGLRLIYFSYDVKMKEKGDIPEGYSVSREKKERFSLILESASTNQTSMYLCASSGLAESQETQYFGPGTRLLVL.

This clonotype was seen a handful of times. This sequence joins TRBV7-9 and TRBJ2-1; the D is unclear. V lost 1 base to trimming and J lost 5 bases, with 9 bases between them. Germline V gives CDR1 SEHNR, CDR2 FQNEAQ (reference sequence). There are 14 residues in the CDR3. The CDR3 loop is CASSLVGPHNEQFF. CDR3 in DNA: TGTGCCAGCAGCTTAGTGGGTCCCCACAATGAGCAGTTCTTC.

This clonotype was found a few times. The chain combines TRBV10-3 with TRBJ2-1; 7 bases line up with TRBD2. Per the germline V gene, CDR1 is ENHRY and CDR2 is SYGVKD. This CDR3 has 14 residues. The ends lost 6 bases at V and 5 bases at J; junction bases unmatched: 7. This CDR3 reads CAIRKSLADNEQFF. The CDR3 coding sequence is TGTGCCATCAGGAAGTCTCTAGCGGACAATGAGCAGTTCTTC.

This clonotype occurred a few times. The chain couples TRBV6-1 to TRBJ2-1, with TRBD1 matching over 9 bases. CDR1 MNHNS and CDR2 SASEGT come from the germline V gene. The CDR3 covers 15 residues. The V and J ends lost 6 bases and 6 bases, in that order; junction bases with no gene match: 9. CDR3 coding DNA: TGTGCCAGCAGAGAAACCGGGACAGGGAGCAATGAGCAGTTCTTC. Encoded protein: CASRETGTGSNEQFF.

This chain joins TRBV7-8 and TRBJ1-2, with D uncertain. Trimming pared 1 base from V and 8 bases from J, leaving 14 bases between. This CDR3 comprises 14 residues. Germline CDR1 and CDR2: SGHVS and FQNEAQ. The CDR3 DNA reads as TGTGCCAGCAGCTTAGTGGCGGGCTCCTCCGGCTACACCTTC. It specifies CASSLVAGSSGYTF.

This sequence joins TRBV7-2 and TRBJ2-7; 7 bases fit TRBD1. Looked up from germline, CDR1 is SGHTA and CDR2 is FQGNSA. The V gene end was trimmed by 5 bases and the J gene end by 6 bases; junction bases not matched to a gene: 13. The CDR3 loop spans 15 amino acids. The CDR3 DNA sequence: TGTGCCAGCAGCCCCCAGACAGGGAGAGGGTCCGAGCAGTACTTC. The encoded protein is CASSPQTGRGSEQYF.

This clonotype has a handful of counts. The chain joins TRBV5-1 to TRBJ2-3; D call uncertain. V was cut by 1 base and J by 2 bases, with 11 bases left in between. The CDR3 loop spans 15 amino acids. Per the germline V gene, CDR1 is SGHRS and CDR2 is YFSETQ. This CDR3 reads CASSLRLPLTDTQYF. CDR3 coding DNA: TGCGCCAGCAGCTTGAGGCTACCCCTCACAGATACGCAGTATTTT.

This clonotype was recorded a few times. The V gene is TRBV5-1, the J gene TRBJ2-3; D is uncertain. The CDR3 has 12 residues. Germline V CDR1 and CDR2: SGHRS, YFSETQ. The V end lost 0 bases, the J end lost 9 bases, and 8 bases lay between the germline ends. Written as DNA, the CDR3 is TGCGCCAGCAGCTTGGGGCAGAGGACGCAGTATTTT. Its protein is CASSLGQRTQYF.

Comments on this clonotype: Germline and junction disagree at one end, which may indicate a read error. The chain has TRBV3-1 and TRBJ2-2, with D possibly being TRBD1 (5 bases). The CDR3 covers 17 residues. Germline CDR1 LGHDT, CDR2 YNNKEL (reference sequence). The CDR3 nucleotides read TGTGCCAGCTGCCAAGAGCCCCGGGCAGGGTATCCCGGGGAGCTGTTTTTT. It is translated as CASCQEPRAGYPGELFF.

This clonotype was observed a handful of times. This chain uses TRBV10-3 with TRBJ2-7; D might be TRBD1 (5 bases). Germline-derived CDR1 and CDR2 are ENHRY and SYGVKD. This CDR3 is built from 19 residues. Deletions cut 0 bases from V and 0 bases from J, with 21 bases between. The CDR3 here is CAISESGKWGQPDSYEQYF. DNA for the CDR3: TGTGCCATCAGTGAGTCAGGAAAGTGGGGCCAACCTGACTCCTACGAGCAGTACTTC.

The rearrangement links TRBV5-1 to TRBJ2-3; either TRBD1 or TRBD2 may supply D (6 bases each). Looked up from germline, CDR1 is SGHRS and CDR2 is YFSETQ. CDR3 length equals 16 residues. The V end lost 4 bases, the J end lost 0 bases, and 15 bases lay between the germline ends. CDR3 region: CASSPYRDSSTDTQYF. Written as DNA, the CDR3 is TGCGCCAGCAGCCCGTACAGGGACTCTAGCACAGATACGCAGTATTTT.

The CDR3 reads CASSGGQSMNTEAFF. In nucleotides, the CDR3 is TGCGCCAGCAGCGGAGGACAGAGCATGAACACTGAAGCTTTCTTT. V usage is TRBV5-1 and J usage is TRBJ1-1; weak D call: TRBD1 (6 bases). The germline V and J ends were trimmed by 4 bases and 0 bases, with 13 bases remaining between them. The CDR3 sequence is 15 residues long. Germline V gene data show CDR1 as SGHRS and CDR2 as YFSETQ.

This clonotype was counted between two and nine times. The gene calls are TRBV20-1 and TRBJ2-1, with D possibly being TRBD2 (7 bases). Germline CDR1 and CDR2: DFQATT and SNEGSKA (reference sequence). The ends were cut back, 1 base at V and 6 bases at J, with 19 bases in the middle. This CDR3 has 16 amino acids. The CDR3, as DNA: TGCAGTGCTAGAGTTCGAGGGGGGGCCCCCTTCAATGAGCAGTTCTTC. Protein: CSARVRGGAPFNEQFF.

The J gene is TRBJ2-7, the V gene TRBV5-1; perhaps TRBD2 as D (6 bases). This CDR3 is built from 16 residues. CDR1 is SGHRS and CDR2 is YFSETQ in the germline V gene. Trimming removed 0 bases at V and 1 base at J, with 14 bases between. The CDR3 spells CASSLELGGGSYEQYF. The CDR3 nucleotides are TGCGCCAGCAGCTTGGAGTTGGGGGGTGGTTCCTACGAGCAGTACTTC.

The V gene is TRBV20-1, the J gene TRBJ2-2; D is ambiguous. Deletions cut 3 bases from V and 0 bases from J, with 14 bases between. In germline, CDR1 is DFQATT, CDR2 SNEGSKA (reference sequence). The CDR3 is 16 amino acids. This chain's CDR3 is CSASRDGQTNTGELFF. The CDR3 nucleotides are TGCAGTGCTAGCCGCGACGGGCAGACGAACACCGGGGAGCTGTTTTTT.

The chain couples TRBV7-3 to TRBJ2-5; TRBD1 agrees at 8 bases. V was clipped by 4 bases and J by 6 bases; unmatched bases: 4. Germline CDR1 reads SGHTA; CDR2 reads FQGTGA. CDR3 length equals 13 residues. CDR3 nucleotide sequence: TGTGCCAGCAGCTCGGACAGGGAAAAGACCCAGTACTTC. Its protein is CASSSDREKTQYF.

The genes are TRBV20-1 and TRBJ1-2; no firm D call. Germline CDR1 is DFQATT and CDR2 is SNEGSKA (reference sequence). The CDR3 is 12 amino acids. V lost 7 bases and J 0 bases, leaving 9 bases between the germline ends. The CDR3 coding sequence is TGCAGTGAAGGATCAGCTAACTATGGCTACACCTTC. Protein sequence: CSEGSANYGYTF.

This clonotype was seen many times. The V gene is TRBV7-2, the J gene TRBJ2-7, with 7 bases that match TRBD1. J was trimmed by 2 bases and V by 1 base; bases with no gene match: 2. Germline values: CDR1 SGHTA, CDR2 FQGNSA. This CDR3 has 14 amino acids. Here the CDR3 DNA reads TGTGCCAGCAGCTTAGACAGGGGACCCTACGAGCAGTACTTC. It encodes CASSLDRGPYEQYF.

This clonotype came up many times. The V and J genes are TRBV20-1 and TRBJ2-1; D perhaps matches TRBD2 (5 bases). Trimming took 0 bases from V and 7 from J, leaving 19 bases between them. Germline V CDR1 and CDR2: DFQATT, SNEGSKA (reference sequence). The CDR3 spans 16 residues. CDR3 amino acids: CSARDRGLRSSNEQFF. The CDR3 coding sequence is TGCAGTGCTAGAGATCGGGGATTACGTTCCTCAAATGAGCAGTTCTTC.

As regards this clonotype: A much more abundant neighbour one base away suggests this may be a read error. The rearrangement uses TRBV20-1 and TRBJ1-6; 7 positions agree with TRBD1. Germline V gives CDR1 DFQATT, CDR2 SNEGSKA (reference sequence). The CDR3 contains 14 residues. V was pared by 7 bases and J by 7 bases, with 10 bases of the junction left unmatched. The CDR3 here is CSVETGLENSPLHF. CDR3 DNA sequence: TGCAGTGTTGAGACAGGGCTGGAAAATTCACCCCTCCACTTT.

V usage is TRBV6-2 or TRBV6-3 and J usage is TRBJ2-5, with 10 bases that match TRBD2. The germline V gene has CDR1 MNHEY and CDR2 SVGEGT. There are 17 residues in the CDR3. The V segment lost 1 base and the J segment 2 bases; nucleotides outside the gene matches: 7. The CDR3 coding sequence is TGTGCCAGCAGTTACTACCTCAGGACTAGCGGTCAAGAGACCCAGTACTTC. Translating it yields CASSYYLRTSGQETQYF.

This chain uses TRBV20-1 with TRBJ2-7, with no clear D. There are 13 residues in the CDR3. CDR1 is DFQATT and CDR2 is SNEGSKA in the germline V gene (reference sequence). The V gene lost 0 bases and the J gene lost 3 bases, with 9 bases spanning the gap. The CDR3 region has the DNA TGCAGTGCTAGAGATGGATTTGGCTACGAGCAGTACTTC. Residues: CSARDGFGYEQYF.